This T cell receptor beta chain was profiled in a study of blood T cell repertoires in COVID-19 (dated by TCRdb to 2018 to 2020). Looking at the study overall: Samples from collaborators originated in the United States, Italy and Spain and spanned both the acute and convalescent phases of COVID-19. The prospective study material was composed of cDNA or gDNA derived from T cells, B-cell-depleted T cells, or PBMCs. Deeply sampled blood TCRbeta repertoires from subjects exposed to, actively infected with, or recovered from COVID-19 were included in the dataset. A freely available public database, intended as a resource for researchers studying the immune response to SARS-CoV-2, is where the repertoires were released. The samples were drawn from two sources: the first 160 participants of the ongoing ImmuneRACE study, and over 1,000 subjects contributed by 6 global collaborators. Sample metadata almost always included a de-identified subject ID, COVID-19 status, age in years and sex. HLA class I and class II types, where available, came from metadata supplied by the sample provider rather than from assay-based typing. General findings and caveats noted by the study authors: The quantity of clinical and demographic metadata differed by source and by participant and was supplied without curation.

TCRbeta CDR3 regions were amplified from genomic DNA using the immunoSEQ Assay, a bias-controlled multiplex PCR. Processing in the source paper ran as follows. Nucleated cell counts per sample were estimated from amplification of reference gene primers within the assay. Sequence reads were collapsed and filtered to measure the absolute abundance of every unique TCRbeta CDR3 rearrangement. For each sample, productive Simpson clonality was calculated by taking the square root of Simpson's diversity index across productive rearrangements. The immuneACCESS repertoire file appears here via TCRdb, limited to in-frame rearrangements. These files lack a portion of the clones; in checked studies, under half of the deficit traces to unresolved V genes, and the cause of the others is not known. V and J calls and clone size follow that table, whereas D and trimming were derived from the DNA. The sample data list roughly 150,000 clones, and 80% to 90% of these were observed just once. Of the sample, about 8.6% falls within the top ten clones.

Inclusive of the bounding cysteine and phenylalanine, the CDR3 is 15 residues long. Solely the CDR3 DNA is kept, with 45 bases framed from the first base. The CDR1 and CDR2 encoded by the germline V gene are SGDLS and YYNGEE. From V the trimming removes 3 bases and from J it removes 8 bases, while the gene matches leave 10 bases of the junction unaccounted for. A few counts support this clone. What antigen it recognizes has not been identified. No quality values exist for individual bases; no much larger clone is one base distant. In the prospective study, participants were roughly 18 to 100 years old, resided in 25 or so geographic areas of the United States, and were enrolled through a virtual design. In the prospective study, cohorts were assigned on the basis of participant-reported clinical history obtained from a screening survey and a study questionnaire. For ImmuneRACE Cohort 3, a participant was defined as recovered based on two consecutive negative NP/OP PCR tests, clearance by a healthcare professional, or resolution of symptoms. Each participant in the prospective study had whole blood, serum and a nasopharyngeal or oropharyngeal swab collected by mobile phlebotomists. Additional blood draws and questionnaires over an approximately 2-month period could optionally be provided by prospective study participants. Before DNA extraction, prospective study blood samples were shipped either frozen or at room temperature.

The sample comprised PBMCs or T cells enriched from blood (not recorded which). The sequence was obtained from a woman in her fifties or sixties who had recovered from COVID-19. The chain is assembled from TRBV9 and TRBJ1-2, and 10 bases in between align with TRBD1. CDR3 reads: CASSASGTGEEGYTF. The sequenced DNA is TGTGCCAGCAGCGCCTCCGGGACAGGGGAAGAGGGCTACACCTTC.